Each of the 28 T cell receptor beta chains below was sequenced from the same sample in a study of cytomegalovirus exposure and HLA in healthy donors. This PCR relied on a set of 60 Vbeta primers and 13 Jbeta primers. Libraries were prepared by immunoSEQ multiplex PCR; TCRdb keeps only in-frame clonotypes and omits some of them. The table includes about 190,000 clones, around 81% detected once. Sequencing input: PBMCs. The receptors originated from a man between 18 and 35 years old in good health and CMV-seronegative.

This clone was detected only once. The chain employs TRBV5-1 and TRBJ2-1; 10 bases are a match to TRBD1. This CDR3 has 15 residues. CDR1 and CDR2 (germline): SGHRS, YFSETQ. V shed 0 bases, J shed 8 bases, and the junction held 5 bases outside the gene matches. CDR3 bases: TGCGCCAGCAGCTTGGTGGGACAGGGGTTGGATGAGCAGTTCTTC. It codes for CASSLVGQGLDEQFF.

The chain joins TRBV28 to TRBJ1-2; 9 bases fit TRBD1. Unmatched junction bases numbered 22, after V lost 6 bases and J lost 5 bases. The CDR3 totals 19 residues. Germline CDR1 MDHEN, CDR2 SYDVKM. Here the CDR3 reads CASRQTIPGQGRSRYGYTF. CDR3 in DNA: TGTGCCAGCAGGCAAACCATTCCGGGACAGGGAAGATCCCGTTATGGCTACACCTTC.

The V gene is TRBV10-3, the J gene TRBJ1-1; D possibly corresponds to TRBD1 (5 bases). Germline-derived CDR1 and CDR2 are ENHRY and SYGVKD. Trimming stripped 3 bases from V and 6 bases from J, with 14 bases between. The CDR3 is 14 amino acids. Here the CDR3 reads CAISDVGPSAEAFF. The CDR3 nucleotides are TGTGCCATCAGTGACGTGGGACCTAGCGCTGAAGCTTTCTTT.

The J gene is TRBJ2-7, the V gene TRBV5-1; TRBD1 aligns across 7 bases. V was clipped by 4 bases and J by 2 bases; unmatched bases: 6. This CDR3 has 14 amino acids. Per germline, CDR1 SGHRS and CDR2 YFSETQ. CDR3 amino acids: CASSREGQTYEQYF. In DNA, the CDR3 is TGCGCCAGCAGCCGTGAGGGACAGACCTACGAGCAGTACTTC.

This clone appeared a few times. CDR3 in amino acids: CASSQDQYQETQYF. The CDR3 DNA reads as TGCGCCAGCAGCCAAGATCAGTACCAAGAGACCCAGTACTTC. V and J are TRBV4-3 and TRBJ2-5; unclear D gene. This CDR3 region has 14 residues. Germline assignment: CDR1 LGHNA and CDR2 YSLEER. V lost 0 bases, J lost 0 bases, and 5 bases lay in between.

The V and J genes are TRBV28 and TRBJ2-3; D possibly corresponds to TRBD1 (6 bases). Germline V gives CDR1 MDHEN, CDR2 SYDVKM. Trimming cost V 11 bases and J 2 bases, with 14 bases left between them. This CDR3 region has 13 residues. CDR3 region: CAVQGTITDTQYF. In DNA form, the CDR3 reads TGTGCCGTACAGGGCACTATCACAGATACGCAGTATTTT. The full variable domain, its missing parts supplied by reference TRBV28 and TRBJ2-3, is DVKVTQSSRYLVKRTGEKVFLECVQDMDHENMFWYRQDPGLGLRLIYFSYDVKMKEKGDIPEGYSVSREKKERFSLILESASTNQTSMYLCAVQGTITDTQYFGPGTRLTVL.

DNA of the CDR3: TGTGCCACCAGCAGAGATTTGGGGCCTGGGGCCAACGTCCTGACTTTC. Translating gives CATSRDLGPGANVLTF. The V call is TRBV15, the J call TRBJ2-6, with D possibly TRBD1 on 5 matching bases. In germline, CDR1 is LNHNV, CDR2 YYDKDF (reference sequence). V lost 0 bases, J lost 2 bases, and 8 bases lay in between. The CDR3 length is 16 residues.

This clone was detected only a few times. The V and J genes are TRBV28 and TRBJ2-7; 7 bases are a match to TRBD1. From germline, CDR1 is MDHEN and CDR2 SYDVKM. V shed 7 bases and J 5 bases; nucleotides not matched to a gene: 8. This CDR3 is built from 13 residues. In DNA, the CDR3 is TGTGCCAGCACACCGGGACAGCTCCACGAGCAGTACTTC. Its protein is CASTPGQLHEQYF.

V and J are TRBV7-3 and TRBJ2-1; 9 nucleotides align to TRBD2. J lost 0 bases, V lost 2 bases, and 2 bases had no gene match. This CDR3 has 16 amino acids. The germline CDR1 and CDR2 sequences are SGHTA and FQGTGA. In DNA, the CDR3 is TGTGCCAGCAGCTTATTAGCGGGAGTCTCCTACAATGAGCAGTTCTTC. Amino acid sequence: CASSLLAGVSYNEQFF.

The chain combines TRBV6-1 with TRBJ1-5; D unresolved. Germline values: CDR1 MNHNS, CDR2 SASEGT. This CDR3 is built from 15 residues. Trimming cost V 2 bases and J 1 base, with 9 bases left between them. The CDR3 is CASSEIGRSNQPQHF. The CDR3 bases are TGTGCCAGCAGTGAAATTGGCAGGAGCAATCAGCCCCAGCATTTT.

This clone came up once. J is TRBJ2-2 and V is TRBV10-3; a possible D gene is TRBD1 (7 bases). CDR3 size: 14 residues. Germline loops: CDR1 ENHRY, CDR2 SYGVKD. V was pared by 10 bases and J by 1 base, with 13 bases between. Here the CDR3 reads CATRQGLNTGELFF. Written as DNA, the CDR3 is TGTGCCACTCGACAGGGACTGAACACCGGGGAGCTGTTTTTT.

CDR3 in amino acids: CASSIGVGLMTDTQYF. The CDR3 nucleotides are TGTGCCAGTAGTATAGGGGTTGGGCTTATGACAGATACGCAGTATTTT. V and J are TRBV19 and TRBJ2-3; no firm D call. V was shortened by 1 base and J by 3 bases, with 14 bases between the two germline ends. Germline V CDR1 and CDR2: LNHDA, SQIVND (reference sequence). The CDR3 is made up of 16 amino acids.

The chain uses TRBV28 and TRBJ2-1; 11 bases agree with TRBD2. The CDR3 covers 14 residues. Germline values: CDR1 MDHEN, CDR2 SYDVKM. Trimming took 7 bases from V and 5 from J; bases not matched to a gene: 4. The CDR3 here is CASTRTSGHNEQFF. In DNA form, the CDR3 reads TGTGCCAGCACCAGGACTAGCGGGCACAATGAGCAGTTCTTC.

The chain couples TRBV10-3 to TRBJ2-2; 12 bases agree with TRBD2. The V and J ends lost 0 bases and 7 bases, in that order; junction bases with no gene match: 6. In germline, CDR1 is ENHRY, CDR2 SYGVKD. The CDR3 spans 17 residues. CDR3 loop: CAISESTSGSRDGELFF. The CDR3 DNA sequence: TGTGCCATCAGTGAGTCGACTAGCGGGAGTAGGGACGGGGAGCTGTTTTTT.

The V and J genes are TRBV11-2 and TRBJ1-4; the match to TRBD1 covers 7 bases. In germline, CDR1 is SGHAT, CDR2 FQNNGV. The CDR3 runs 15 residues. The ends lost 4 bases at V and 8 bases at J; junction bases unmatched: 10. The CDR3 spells CASSSDRVRREKLFF. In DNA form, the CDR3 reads TGTGCCAGCAGCTCCGACAGGGTTAGAAGGGAAAAACTGTTTTTT.

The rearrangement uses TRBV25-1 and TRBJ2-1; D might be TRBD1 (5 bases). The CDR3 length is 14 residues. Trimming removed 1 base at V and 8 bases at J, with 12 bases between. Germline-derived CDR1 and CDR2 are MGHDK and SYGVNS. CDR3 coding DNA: TGTGCCAGCAGTGAATTTAAGGGGTTCCATGAGCAGTTCTTC. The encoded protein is CASSEFKGFHEQFF. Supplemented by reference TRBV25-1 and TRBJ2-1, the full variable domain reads EADIYQTPRYLVIGTGKKITLECSQTMGHDKMYWYQQDPGMELHLIHYSYGVNSTEKGDLSSESTVSRIRTEHFPLTLESARPSHTSQYLCASSEFKGFHEQFFGPGTRLTVL.

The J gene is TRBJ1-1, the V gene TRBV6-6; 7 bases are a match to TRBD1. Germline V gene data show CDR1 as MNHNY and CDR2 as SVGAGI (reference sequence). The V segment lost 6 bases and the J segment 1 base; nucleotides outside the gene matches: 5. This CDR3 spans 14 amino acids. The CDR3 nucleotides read TGTGCCAGCAGGCTACAGGGGAGGAACACTGAAGCTTTCTTT. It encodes CASRLQGRNTEAFF.

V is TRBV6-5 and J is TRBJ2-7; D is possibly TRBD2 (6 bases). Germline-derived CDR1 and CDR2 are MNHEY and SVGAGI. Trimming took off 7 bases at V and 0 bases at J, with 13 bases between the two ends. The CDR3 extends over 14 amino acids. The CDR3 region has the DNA TGTGCCAGCACCCGCGTGGGGGGCTCCTACGAGCAGTACTTC. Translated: CASTRVGGSYEQYF.

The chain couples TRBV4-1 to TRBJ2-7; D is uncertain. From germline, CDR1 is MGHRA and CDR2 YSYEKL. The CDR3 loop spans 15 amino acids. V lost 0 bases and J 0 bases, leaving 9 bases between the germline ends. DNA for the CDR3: TGCGCCAGCAGCCAAGATCTTTCCAGCTCCTACGAGCAGTACTTC. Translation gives CASSQDLSSSYEQYF.

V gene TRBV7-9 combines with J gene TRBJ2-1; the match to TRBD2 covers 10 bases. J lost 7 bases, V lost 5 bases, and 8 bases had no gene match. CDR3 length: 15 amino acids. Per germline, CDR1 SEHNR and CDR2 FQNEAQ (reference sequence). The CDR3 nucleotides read TGTGCCAGCAGCCGGACTAGCGGTACTAGGAATGAGCAGTTCTTC. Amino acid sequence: CASSRTSGTRNEQFF.

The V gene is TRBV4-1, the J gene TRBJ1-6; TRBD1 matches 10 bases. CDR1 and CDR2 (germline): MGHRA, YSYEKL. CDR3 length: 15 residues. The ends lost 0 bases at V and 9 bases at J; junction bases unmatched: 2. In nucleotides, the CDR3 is TGCGCCAGCAGCCAAGAGGGACAGGGGTCTTCACCCCTCCACTTT. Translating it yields CASSQEGQGSSPLHF.

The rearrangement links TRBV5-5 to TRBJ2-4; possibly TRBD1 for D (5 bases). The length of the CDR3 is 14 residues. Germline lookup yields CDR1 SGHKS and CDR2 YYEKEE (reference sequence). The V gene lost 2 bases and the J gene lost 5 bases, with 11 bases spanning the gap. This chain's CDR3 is CASSLAGNQNIQYF. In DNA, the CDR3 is TGTGCCAGCAGCTTAGCAGGGAACCAAAACATTCAGTACTTC.

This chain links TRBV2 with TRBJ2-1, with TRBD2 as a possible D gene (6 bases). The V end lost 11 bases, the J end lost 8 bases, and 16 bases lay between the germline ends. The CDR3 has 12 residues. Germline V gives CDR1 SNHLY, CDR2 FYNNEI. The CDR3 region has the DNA TGTGCCGCCTCATTTAGCGGAGATGAGCAGTTCTTC. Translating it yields CAASFSGDEQFF.

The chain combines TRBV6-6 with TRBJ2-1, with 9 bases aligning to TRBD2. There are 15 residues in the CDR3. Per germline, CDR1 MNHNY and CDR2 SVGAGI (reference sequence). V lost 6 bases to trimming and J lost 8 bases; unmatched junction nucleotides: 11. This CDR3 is CASSLSGGGEDEQFF. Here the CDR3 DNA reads TGTGCCAGCAGCCTTAGCGGGGGAGGAGAGGATGAGCAGTTCTTC.

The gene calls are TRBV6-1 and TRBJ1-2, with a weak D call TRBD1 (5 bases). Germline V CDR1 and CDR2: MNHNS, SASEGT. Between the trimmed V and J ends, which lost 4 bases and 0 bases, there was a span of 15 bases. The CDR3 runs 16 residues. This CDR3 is CASSVYGGGANYGYTF. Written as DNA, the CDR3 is TGTGCCAGCAGTGTTTACGGGGGGGGAGCTAACTATGGCTACACCTTC.

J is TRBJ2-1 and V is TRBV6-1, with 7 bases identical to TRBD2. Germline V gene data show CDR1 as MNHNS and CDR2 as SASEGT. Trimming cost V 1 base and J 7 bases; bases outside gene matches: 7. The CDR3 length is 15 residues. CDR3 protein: CASSEGLIAGNEQFF. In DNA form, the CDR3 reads TGTGCCAGCAGTGAAGGCCTCATAGCGGGTAATGAGCAGTTCTTC.

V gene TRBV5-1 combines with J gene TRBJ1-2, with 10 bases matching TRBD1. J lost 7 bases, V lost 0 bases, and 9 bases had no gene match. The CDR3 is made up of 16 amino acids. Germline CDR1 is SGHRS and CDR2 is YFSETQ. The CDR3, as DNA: TGCGCCAGCAGCTTGGTTGGGACAGGGGCTTGGGGTGGCTACACCTTC. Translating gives CASSLVGTGAWGGYTF.

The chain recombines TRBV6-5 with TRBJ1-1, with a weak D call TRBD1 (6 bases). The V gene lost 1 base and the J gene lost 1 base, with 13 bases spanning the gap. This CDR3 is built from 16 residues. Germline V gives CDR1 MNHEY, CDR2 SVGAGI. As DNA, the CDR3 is TGTGCCAGCAGTTACTACAGGGCTACGACGAACACTGAAGCTTTCTTT. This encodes CASSYYRATTNTEAFF.